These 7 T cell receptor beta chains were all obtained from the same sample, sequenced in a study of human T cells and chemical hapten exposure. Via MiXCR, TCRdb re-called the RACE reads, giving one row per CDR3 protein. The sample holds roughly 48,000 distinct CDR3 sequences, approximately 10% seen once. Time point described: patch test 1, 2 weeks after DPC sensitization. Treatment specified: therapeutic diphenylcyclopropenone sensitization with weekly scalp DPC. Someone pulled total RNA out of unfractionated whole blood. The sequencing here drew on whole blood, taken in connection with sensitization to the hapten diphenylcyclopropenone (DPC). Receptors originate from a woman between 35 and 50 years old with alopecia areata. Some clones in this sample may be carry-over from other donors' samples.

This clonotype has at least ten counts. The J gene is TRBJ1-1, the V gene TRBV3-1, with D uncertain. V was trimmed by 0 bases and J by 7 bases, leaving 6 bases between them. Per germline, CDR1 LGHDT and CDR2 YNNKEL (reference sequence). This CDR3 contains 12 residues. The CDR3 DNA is TGTGCCAGCAGCCAAGATTTAATTGAAGCTTTCTTT. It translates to CASSQDLIEAFF.

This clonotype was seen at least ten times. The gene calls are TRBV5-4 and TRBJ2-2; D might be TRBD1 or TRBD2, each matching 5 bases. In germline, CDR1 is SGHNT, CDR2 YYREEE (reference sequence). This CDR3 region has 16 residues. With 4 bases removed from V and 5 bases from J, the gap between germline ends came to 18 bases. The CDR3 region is CASSRPGTAATGELFF. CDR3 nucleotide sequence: TGTGCCAGCAGCCGACCAGGGACGGCGGCGACCGGGGAGCTGTTTTTT.

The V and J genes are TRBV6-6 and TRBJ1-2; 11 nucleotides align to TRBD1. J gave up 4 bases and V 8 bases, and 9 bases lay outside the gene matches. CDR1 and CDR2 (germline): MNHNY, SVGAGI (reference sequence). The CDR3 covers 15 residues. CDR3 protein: CASSGQGDHSYGYTF. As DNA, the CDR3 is TGTGCCAGCTCGGGACAGGGGGACCACTCCTATGGCTACACCTTC.

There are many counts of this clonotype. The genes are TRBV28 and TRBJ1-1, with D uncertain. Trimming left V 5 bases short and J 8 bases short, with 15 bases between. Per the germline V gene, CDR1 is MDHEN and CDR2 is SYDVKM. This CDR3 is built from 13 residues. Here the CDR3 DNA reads TGTGCCAGCAGTCCCCCGGGAGCCCGCGAAGCTTTCTTT. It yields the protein CASSPPGAREAFF.

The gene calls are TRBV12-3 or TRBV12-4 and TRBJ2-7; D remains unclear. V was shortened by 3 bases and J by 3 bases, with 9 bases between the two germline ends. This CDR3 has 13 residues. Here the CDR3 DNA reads TGTGCCAGCAGTTTGGCGGCAAGCTACGAGCAGTACTTC. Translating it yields CASSLAASYEQYF.

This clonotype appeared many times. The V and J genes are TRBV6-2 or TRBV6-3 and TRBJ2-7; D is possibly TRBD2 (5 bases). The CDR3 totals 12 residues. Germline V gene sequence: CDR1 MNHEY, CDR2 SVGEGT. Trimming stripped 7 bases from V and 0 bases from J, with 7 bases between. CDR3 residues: CASTGNSYEQYF. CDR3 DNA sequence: TGTGCCAGCACGGGGAACTCCTACGAGCAGTACTTC.

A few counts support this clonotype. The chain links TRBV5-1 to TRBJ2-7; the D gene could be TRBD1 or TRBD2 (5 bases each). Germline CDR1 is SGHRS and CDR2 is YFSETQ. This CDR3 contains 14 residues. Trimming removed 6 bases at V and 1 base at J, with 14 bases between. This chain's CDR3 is CASKYTGRSYEQYF. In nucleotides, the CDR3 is TGCGCCAGCAAATATACGGGGCGATCCTACGAGCAGTACTTC.